These T cell receptor beta chains were read from a single sample in a study of low-dose radiotherapy and immunotherapy resistance in tumors. Each CDR3 protein is one row after TCRdb ran MiXCR on the reads. Of about 39,000 distinct CDR3 sequences listed, around 21% are singletons. The specimen comprised PBMCs, sampled after low-dose radiotherapy plus immunotherapy. The receptors were gathered from a female donor with ovarian cancer. The CDR3 runs from the conserved cysteine through the conserved F or W. Fields, in order: CDR3 length, V gene, D gene, J gene, clone size, CDR3 DNA, CDR3 protein. The D gene is left open where the match is weak. Part of the rows lack a size; the others show once, few, many or a class for expanded clones.

cdr3_length: 14
v_call: TRBV10-3
d_call: -
j_call: TRBJ2-7
clone_size: -
cdr3_nt: TGTGCCATCAGTTTACAGAGTAGCTCCTACGAGCAGTACTTC
cdr3_aa: CAISLQSSSYEQYF

cdr3_length: 12
v_call: TRBV12-3/TRBV12-4
d_call: -
j_call: TRBJ2-7
clone_size: many
cdr3_nt: TGTGCCAGCAGTTTGGGGCAAAACGAGCAGTACTTC
cdr3_aa: CASSLGQNEQYF

cdr3_length: 16
v_call: TRBV2
d_call: -
j_call: TRBJ1-1
clone_size: few
cdr3_nt: TGTGCCAGCAGGGACGAGGCCGGGACCTTGAACACTGAAGCTTTCTTT
cdr3_aa: CASRDEAGTLNTEAFF

cdr3_length: 16
v_call: TRBV11-2
d_call: -
j_call: TRBJ2-3
clone_size: -
cdr3_nt: TGTGCCAGCAGCCTTGATGGACACCCTTTCACAGATACGCAGTATTTT
cdr3_aa: CASSLDGHPFTDTQYF

cdr3_length: 14
v_call: TRBV12-3/TRBV12-4
d_call: -
j_call: TRBJ2-3
clone_size: many
cdr3_nt: TGTGCCAGCAGTTTACGGCAGAGCACAGATACGCAGTATTTT
cdr3_aa: CASSLRQSTDTQYF

cdr3_length: 13
v_call: TRBV11-2
d_call: -
j_call: TRBJ2-1
clone_size: many
cdr3_nt: TGTGCCAGCAGCTTGAAACTCTACAATGAGCAGTTCTTC
cdr3_aa: CASSLKLYNEQFF

cdr3_length: 13
v_call: TRBV6-2/TRBV6-3
d_call: -
j_call: TRBJ1-2
clone_size: many
cdr3_nt: TGTGCCAGCAGTCCAGGGACCGGAGGTGGCTACACCTTC
cdr3_aa: CASSPGTGGGYTF

cdr3_length: 15
v_call: TRBV6-2/TRBV6-3
d_call: -
j_call: TRBJ2-6
clone_size: medium-sized
cdr3_nt: TGTGCCAGCAGTCTGGAGAGCTCTGGGGCCAACGTCCTGACTTTC
cdr3_aa: CASSLESSGANVLTF

cdr3_length: 18
v_call: TRBV6-5
d_call: -
j_call: TRBJ2-7
clone_size: medium-sized
cdr3_nt: TGTGCCAGCAGGCCCTTGGCCTTCGTGGGGTCAAGAGGAGGCGAGCAGTACTTC
cdr3_aa: CASRPLAFVGSRGGEQYF

cdr3_length: 14
v_call: TRBV6-2/TRBV6-3
d_call: -
j_call: TRBJ1-1
clone_size: -
cdr3_nt: TGTGCCAGCAGTTACCTGGGGGAGGGCTTCGAAGCTTTCTTT
cdr3_aa: CASSYLGEGFEAFF

cdr3_length: 16
v_call: TRBV18
d_call: -
j_call: TRBJ2-1
clone_size: -
cdr3_nt: TGTGCCAGCTCACCGGGGGGCGGCCTGACCTACAATGAGCAGTTCTTC
cdr3_aa: CASSPGGGLTYNEQFF

cdr3_length: 13
v_call: TRBV6-6
d_call: TRBD1
j_call: TRBJ2-4
clone_size: many
cdr3_nt: TGTGCCAGCAGGGACAGGCCCAAAAACATTCAGTACTTC
cdr3_aa: CASRDRPKNIQYF

cdr3_length: 14
v_call: TRBV11-2
d_call: TRBD2
j_call: TRBJ2-1
clone_size: many
cdr3_nt: TGTGCCAGCAGCCCGGGGACTACGTACAATGAGCAGTTCTTC
cdr3_aa: CASSPGTTYNEQFF

cdr3_length: 12
v_call: TRBV4-2
d_call: -
j_call: TRBJ1-5
clone_size: many
cdr3_nt: TGTGCCAGCAGGGGTGGCAATCAGCCCCAGCATTTT
cdr3_aa: CASRGGNQPQHF

cdr3_length: 15
v_call: TRBV4-2
d_call: -
j_call: TRBJ2-7
clone_size: many
cdr3_nt: TGTGCCAGCAGCCAAGAACGGGAAGGCGCCTACGAGCAGTACTTC
cdr3_aa: CASSQEREGAYEQYF

cdr3_length: 15
v_call: TRBV12-3/TRBV12-4
d_call: TRBD1
j_call: TRBJ2-3
clone_size: many
cdr3_nt: TGTGCCAGCAGCTTCCAGGGGGCTGGAACAGATACGCAGTATTTT
cdr3_aa: CASSFQGAGTDTQYF

cdr3_length: 14
v_call: TRBV19
d_call: TRBD1
j_call: TRBJ1-2
clone_size: -
cdr3_nt: TGTGCCGACCCCAATATGGACAGGAGCTATGGCTACACCTTC
cdr3_aa: CADPNMDRSYGYTF

cdr3_length: 16
v_call: TRBV28
d_call: -
j_call: TRBJ2-1
clone_size: few
cdr3_nt: TGTGCCAGCAGTAGCCGAGGGTCCGGCTCCTACAATGAGCAGTTCTTC
cdr3_aa: CASSSRGSGSYNEQFF

cdr3_length: 16
v_call: TRBV12-3/TRBV12-4
d_call: TRBD1
j_call: TRBJ1-6
clone_size: -
cdr3_nt: TGTGCCAGCAGCCCGGACAGGGCAGTACTCAATTCACCCCTCCACTTT
cdr3_aa: CASSPDRAVLNSPLHF

cdr3_length: 12
v_call: TRBV7-9
d_call: -
j_call: TRBJ1-2
clone_size: many
cdr3_nt: TGTGCCAGCAGCTCCCGGAGGGAGGGCTACACCTTC
cdr3_aa: CASSSRREGYTF

cdr3_length: 14
v_call: TRBV29-1
d_call: -
j_call: TRBJ1-1
clone_size: -
cdr3_nt: TGCAGCGTTAAGGGGGGCGGAACGAACACTGAAGCTTTCTTT
cdr3_aa: CSVKGGGTNTEAFF

cdr3_length: 16
v_call: TRBV29-1
d_call: TRBD2
j_call: TRBJ2-7
clone_size: many
cdr3_nt: TGCAGCGTTGTGTGGCTAGCGGGAGGGCCGGACTACGAGCAGTACTTC
cdr3_aa: CSVVWLAGGPDYEQYF

cdr3_length: 13
v_call: TRBV7-9
d_call: TRBD2
j_call: TRBJ2-1
clone_size: many
cdr3_nt: TGTGCCAGCAGCTTGGCGGGGGGAGGTGAGCAGTTCTTC
cdr3_aa: CASSLAGGGEQFF

cdr3_length: 14
v_call: TRBV14
d_call: -
j_call: TRBJ2-3
clone_size: many
cdr3_nt: TGTGCCAGCAGCCAGGAATATGAGGTAGATACGCAGTATTTT
cdr3_aa: CASSQEYEVDTQYF

cdr3_length: 17
v_call: TRBV12-3/TRBV12-4
d_call: -
j_call: TRBJ2-1
clone_size: many
cdr3_nt: TGTGCCAGCAGTTTAGGGATCGAGGGGGACCATGACAATGAGCAGTTCTTC
cdr3_aa: CASSLGIEGDHDNEQFF

cdr3_length: 13
v_call: TRBV6-1
d_call: TRBD1
j_call: TRBJ1-1
clone_size: -
cdr3_nt: TGTGCCAGTAGACAGGGGGAGAACACTGAAGCTTTCTTT
cdr3_aa: CASRQGENTEAFF

cdr3_length: 13
v_call: TRBV10-3
d_call: -
j_call: TRBJ2-5
clone_size: many
cdr3_nt: TGTGCCATCAGTCCAGGGACCGGGGAGACCCAGTACTTC
cdr3_aa: CAISPGTGETQYF

cdr3_length: 14
v_call: TRBV6-2/TRBV6-3
d_call: TRBD2
j_call: TRBJ2-7
clone_size: many
cdr3_nt: TGTGCCAGCAGTTATTCGGGGGGAATCTACGAGCAGTACTTC
cdr3_aa: CASSYSGGIYEQYF

cdr3_length: 17
v_call: TRBV21-1
d_call: -
j_call: TRBJ2-1
clone_size: -
cdr3_nt: TGTGCCAGCAGCCCCCGAGGGGGCGGGAGGTTCTACAATGAGCAGTTCTTC
cdr3_aa: CASSPRGGGRFYNEQFF

cdr3_length: 15
v_call: TRBV2
d_call: -
j_call: TRBJ1-1
clone_size: -
cdr3_nt: TGTGCCAGCAACGTAGGGCAGGGACAGAACACTGAAGCTTTCTTT
cdr3_aa: CASNVGQGQNTEAFF

cdr3_length: 15
v_call: TRBV19
d_call: -
j_call: TRBJ2-2
clone_size: many
cdr3_nt: TGTGCCAGTAGTATTCAGCCCCAGACGACCGGGGAGCTGTTTTTT
cdr3_aa: CASSIQPQTTGELFF

cdr3_length: 13
v_call: TRBV20-1
d_call: TRBD2
j_call: TRBJ2-3
clone_size: many
cdr3_nt: TGCAGTGCTAGCGAGCGGGGCCCCGATACGCAGTATTTT
cdr3_aa: CSASERGPDTQYF

cdr3_length: 15
v_call: TRBV10-3
d_call: TRBD2
j_call: TRBJ2-2
clone_size: many
cdr3_nt: TGTGCCATCAATGCCGGGGGGGCTAGTAGCGGGGAGCTGTTTTTT
cdr3_aa: CAINAGGASSGELFF

cdr3_length: 12
v_call: TRBV20-1
d_call: -
j_call: TRBJ1-4
clone_size: many
cdr3_nt: TGCAGTGCTAGGGCGACAGACGAAAAACTGTTTTTT
cdr3_aa: CSARATDEKLFF

cdr3_length: 14
v_call: TRBV2
d_call: TRBD1
j_call: TRBJ2-3
clone_size: many
cdr3_nt: TGTGCCAGCAGGAGACAGGGGGCAGAAGATACGCAGTATTTT
cdr3_aa: CASRRQGAEDTQYF

cdr3_length: 13
v_call: TRBV5-6
d_call: TRBD1
j_call: TRBJ2-7
clone_size: many
cdr3_nt: TGTGCCAGCAGTCCGAGGACAGGGTCCGAGCAGTACTTC
cdr3_aa: CASSPRTGSEQYF

cdr3_length: 16
v_call: TRBV2
d_call: -
j_call: TRBJ2-3
clone_size: few
cdr3_nt: TGTGCCAGCAGTGATGTAGCGACGACGGGCACAGATACGCAGTATTTT
cdr3_aa: CASSDVATTGTDTQYF

cdr3_length: 14
v_call: TRBV2
d_call: TRBD1
j_call: TRBJ1-5
clone_size: many
cdr3_nt: TGTGCCTCAGGACAGGGGTTCAGCAATCAGCCCCAGCATTTT
cdr3_aa: CASGQGFSNQPQHF

cdr3_length: 14
v_call: TRBV2
d_call: TRBD2
j_call: TRBJ2-7
clone_size: many
cdr3_nt: TGTGCCAGCAGCAAGCTAGCGGGAGTACACGAGCAGTACTTC
cdr3_aa: CASSKLAGVHEQYF

cdr3_length: 16
v_call: TRBV28
d_call: -
j_call: TRBJ1-5
clone_size: -
cdr3_nt: TGTGCCAGCACCCCGACGGGCAGGGCGGGCAATCAGCCCCAGCATTTT
cdr3_aa: CASTPTGRAGNQPQHF

cdr3_length: 14
v_call: TRBV6-4
d_call: TRBD1
j_call: TRBJ2-3
clone_size: -
cdr3_nt: TGTGCCAGCAGCCTGACAGGGTCATCGGATACGCAGTATTTT
cdr3_aa: CASSLTGSSDTQYF

cdr3_length: 13
v_call: TRBV25-1
d_call: -
j_call: TRBJ2-7
clone_size: many
cdr3_nt: TGTGCCAGCAGTGGACACGGGACCTACGAGCAGTACTTC
cdr3_aa: CASSGHGTYEQYF

cdr3_length: 15
v_call: TRBV28
d_call: TRBD2
j_call: TRBJ2-7
clone_size: -
cdr3_nt: TGTGCCAGCAGTATCAGCGGGAGTGGTTCCTACGAGCAGTACTTC
cdr3_aa: CASSISGSGSYEQYF

cdr3_length: 14
v_call: TRBV29-1
d_call: -
j_call: TRBJ2-5
clone_size: many
cdr3_nt: TGCAGCGTTGATACGGCGGAGGGGCGAGAGACCCAGTACTTC
cdr3_aa: CSVDTAEGRETQYF